The sample holds many counts of the clone carrying this T cell receptor beta chain. Combining iRepertoire HTBI primers with Arm-PCR of CDR3 regions, the authors built TCR beta libraries. Original handling: Samples collectively showed some 60 TRBV and roughly 15 TRBJ segments. One entry per CDR3 protein results from TCRdb running MiXCR on the multiplex PCR reads. The V and J calls were determined by TCRdb, not by the authors. Found here are 250,000 to 400,000 distinct CDR3 sequences, 15% to 20% of them singletons; the top ten hold 35% to 45%. Described time point: newly diagnosed GD, antithyroid drugs for less than 3 months. RNA from PBMCs was the source of the TCR library. Clinicians diagnosed Graves' disease using American Thyroid Association guidelines. This CDR3 is built from 17 residues. CDR1 is SGHNT and CDR2 is YENEEA in the germline V gene. The V and J ends lost 0 bases and 2 bases, in that order; junction bases with no gene match: 8.

This record comes from a study of regulatory T cells in long-lasting Graves disease. Study details: Graves' cases, newly diagnosed, had used antithyroid drugs under 3 months.

The genes are TRBV11-3 and TRBJ2-3; TRBD2 matches 7 bases. The input for sequencing was peripheral blood mononuclear cells (PBMCs), taken at new diagnosis, from a patient treated with antithyroid drugs. This TCR was sampled from a female donor with Graves disease. The CDR3 nucleotides read TGTGCCAGCAGCTTAGATCGTCCTAGCGGACACACAGATACGCAGTATTTT. This encodes CASSLDRPSGHTDTQYF.